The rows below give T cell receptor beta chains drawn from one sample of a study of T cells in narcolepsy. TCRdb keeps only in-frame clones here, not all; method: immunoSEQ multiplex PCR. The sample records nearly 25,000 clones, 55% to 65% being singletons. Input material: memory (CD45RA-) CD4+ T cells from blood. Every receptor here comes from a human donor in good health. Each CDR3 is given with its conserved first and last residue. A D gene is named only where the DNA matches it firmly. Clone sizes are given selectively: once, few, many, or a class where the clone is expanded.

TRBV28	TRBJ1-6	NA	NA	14	CATRRDSNNSPLHF	TGTGCCACCCGCCGGGACTCCAATAATTCACCCCTCCACTTT
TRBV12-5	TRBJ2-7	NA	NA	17	CASGSSTSTTSSYEQYF	TGTGCTAGTGGGTCCTCAACGTCCACCACATCCTCCTACGAGCAGTACTTC
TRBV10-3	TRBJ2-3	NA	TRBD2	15	CASEAGGGGTDTQYF	TGTGCCTCCGAAGCGGGGGGAGGGGGCACAGATACGCAGTATTTT
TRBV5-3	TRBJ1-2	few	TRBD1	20	CARSLGTGGQTSPCNYGYTF	TGTGCCAGAAGCTTGGGGACAGGGGGTCAAACCTCCCCGTGTAACTATGGCTACACCTTC
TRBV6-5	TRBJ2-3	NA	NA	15	CATLRSHRNTDTQYF	TGTGCCACCCTCCGCTCCCACAGAAACACAGATACGCAGTATTTT
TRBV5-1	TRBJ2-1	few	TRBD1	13	CASSSYRGTEQFF	TGCGCCAGCAGCTCATACAGGGGGACTGAGCAGTTCTTC
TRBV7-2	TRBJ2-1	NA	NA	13	CASSLDRDSKQFF	TGTGCCAGCAGCTTAGACCGCGACAGCAAGCAGTTCTTC
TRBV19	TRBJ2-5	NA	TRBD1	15	CASSTSFGQGETQYF	TGTGCCAGTAGTACCAGCTTCGGACAGGGTGAGACCCAGTACTTC
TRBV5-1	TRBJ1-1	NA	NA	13	CASSLNRGTEAFF	TGCGCCAGCAGCTTGAATCGGGGAACTGAAGCTTTCTTT
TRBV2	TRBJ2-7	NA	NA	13	CASGRMKGSEQYF	TGTGCCAGCGGGCGGATGAAGGGGAGCGAGCAGTACTTC
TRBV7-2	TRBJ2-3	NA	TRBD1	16	CASSLDSTGGRGTQYF	TGTGCCAGCAGCTTAGACTCTACAGGGGGCCGAGGTACGCAGTATTTT
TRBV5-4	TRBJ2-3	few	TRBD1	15	CASSPRTGGIDTQYF	TGTGCCAGCAGCCCTAGGACAGGGGGCATTGATACGCAGTATTTT
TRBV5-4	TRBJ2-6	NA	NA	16	CASSFEAGSGANVLTF	TGTGCCAGCAGCTTCGAGGCGGGCTCTGGGGCCAACGTCCTGACTTTC
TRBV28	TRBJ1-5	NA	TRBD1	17	CASTPEGASRSNQPQHF	TGTGCCAGCACCCCGGAGGGGGCGAGCCGAAGCAATCAGCCCCAGCATTTT
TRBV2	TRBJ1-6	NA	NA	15	CASSQRTASNSPLHF	TGTGCCAGCAGTCAAAGGACAGCATCCAATTCACCCCTCCACTTT
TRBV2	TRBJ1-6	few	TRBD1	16	CASIRDRALENSPLHF	TGTGCCAGCATACGGGACAGGGCTTTGGAGAATTCACCCCTCCACTTT
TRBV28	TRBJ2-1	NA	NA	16	CASKGLRSSFYNEQFF	TGTGCCAGCAAGGGTCTTCGAAGCAGTTTCTACAATGAGCAGTTCTTC
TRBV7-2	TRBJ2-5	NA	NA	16	CASSSTGGRERKTQYF	TGTGCCAGCAGCTCGACCGGGGGGCGGGAGAGAAAGACCCAGTACTTC
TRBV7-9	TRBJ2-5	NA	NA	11	CASSMSETQYF	TGTGCCAGCAGCATGAGCGAGACCCAGTACTTC
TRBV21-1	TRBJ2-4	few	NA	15	CASSKLGIAKNIQYF	TGTGCCAGCAGCAAATTGGGTATAGCCAAAAACATTCAGTACTTC
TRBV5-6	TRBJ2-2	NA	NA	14	CASSYGLPTGELFF	TGTGCCAGCAGTTATGGACTCCCCACCGGGGAGCTGTTTTTT
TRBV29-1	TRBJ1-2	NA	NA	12	CSVEGGSVGYTF	TGCAGCGTCGAAGGGGGATCGGTCGGCTACACCTTC
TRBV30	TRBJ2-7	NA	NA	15	CAWSVGSGNYYEQYF	TGTGCCTGGAGTGTAGGTTCCGGGAACTACTACGAGCAGTACTTC
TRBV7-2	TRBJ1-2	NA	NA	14	CASSSPGSSQGYTF	TGTGCCAGCAGCTCACCGGGGTCTTCACAGGGCTACACCTTC
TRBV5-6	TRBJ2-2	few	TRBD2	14	CASSYSGRSGELFF	TGTGCCAGCAGCTATAGCGGGAGGTCCGGGGAGCTGTTTTTT
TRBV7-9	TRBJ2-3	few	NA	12	CASSSSADTQYF	TGTGCCAGCAGCTCTTCGGCAGATACGCAGTATTTT
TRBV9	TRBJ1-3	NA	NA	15	CASSVSVGSGNTIYF	TGTGCCAGCAGCGTTAGCGTGGGATCTGGAAACACCATATATTTT
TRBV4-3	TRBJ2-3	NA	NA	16	CASSQDRAGRGDTQYF	TGCGCCAGCAGCCAAGATAGGGCGGGGCGGGGAGATACGCAGTATTTT
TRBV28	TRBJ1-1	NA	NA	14	CASSSGTSNTEAFF	TGTGCCAGCAGTTCAGGCACCTCGAACACTGAAGCTTTCTTT
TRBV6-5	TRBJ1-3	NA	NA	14	CASSRPENGNTIYF	TGTGCCAGCAGCCGACCCGAGAATGGAAACACCATATATTTT
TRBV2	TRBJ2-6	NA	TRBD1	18	CASSASGGRAPGANVLTF	TGTGCCAGCAGTGCCTCAGGGGGCCGGGCCCCTGGGGCCAACGTCCTGACTTTC
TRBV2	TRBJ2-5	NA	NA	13	CASSEGHPGTQYF	TGTGCCAGCAGTGAAGGGCACCCCGGGACCCAGTACTTC
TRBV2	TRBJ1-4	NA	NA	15	CASSERMVSAEKLFF	TGTGCCAGCAGTGAAAGGATGGTGTCCGCTGAAAAACTGTTTTTT
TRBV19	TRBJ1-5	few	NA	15	CASSPGPGGVQPQHF	TGTGCCAGTAGTCCCGGCCCTGGTGGGGTGCAGCCCCAGCATTTT
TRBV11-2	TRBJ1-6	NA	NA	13	CASSSNQRAPLHF	TGTGCCAGCAGCTCAAACCAGCGGGCACCCCTCCACTTT
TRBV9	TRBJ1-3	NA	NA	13	CASSVGGGNTIYF	TGTGCCAGCAGCGTAGGGGGTGGAAACACCATATATTTT
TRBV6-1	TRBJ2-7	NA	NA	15	CASRPNRDSTYEQYF	TGTGCCAGCAGGCCAAACAGGGATTCAACCTACGAGCAGTACTTC
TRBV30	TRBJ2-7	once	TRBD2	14	CAWKRTSGVYEQYF	TGTGCCTGGAAACGGACTAGCGGGGTCTACGAGCAGTACTTC
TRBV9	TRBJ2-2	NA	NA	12	CASSVVLGELFF	TGTGCCAGCAGCGTAGTTCTCGGGGAGCTGTTTTTT
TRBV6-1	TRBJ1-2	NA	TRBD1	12	CASSDYRGGYTF	TGTGCCAGCAGTGATTACAGGGGTGGCTACACCTTC
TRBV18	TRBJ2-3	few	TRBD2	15	CASSVGAGAGDTQYF	TGTGCCAGCTCAGTCGGAGCGGGAGCGGGAGATACGCAGTATTTT
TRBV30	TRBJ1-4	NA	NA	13	CAWSLRANEKLFF	TGTGCCTGGAGTCTTCGAGCTAATGAAAAACTGTTTTTT
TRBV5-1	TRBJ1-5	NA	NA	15	CASSPTSRSNQPQHF	TGCGCCAGCAGCCCAACCAGCCGTTCAAATCAGCCCCAGCATTTT
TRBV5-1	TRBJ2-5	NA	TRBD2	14	CASSFGREGETQYF	TGCGCCAGCAGCTTCGGCAGGGAGGGAGAGACCCAGTACTTC
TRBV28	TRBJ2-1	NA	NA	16	CASAAGGSRGVNEQFF	TGTGCCAGCGCCGCAGGGGGCTCGCGGGGGGTCAATGAGCAGTTCTTC
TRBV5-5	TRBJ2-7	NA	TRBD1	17	CASSLGWPGQGLYEQYF	TGTGCCAGCAGCTTGGGGTGGCCGGGACAGGGGTTGTACGAGCAGTACTTC
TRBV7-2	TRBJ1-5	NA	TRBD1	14	CASSPLTGNQPQHF	TGTGCCAGCAGCCCCCTGACAGGGAATCAGCCCCAGCATTTT
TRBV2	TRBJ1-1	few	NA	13	CAGRQRPNTEAFF	TGTGCCGGCCGACAGCGACCTAACACTGAAGCTTTCTTT
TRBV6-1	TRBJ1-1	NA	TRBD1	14	CASSGDRGGREAFF	TGTGCCAGCAGTGGGGACAGGGGCGGCCGTGAAGCTTTCTTT
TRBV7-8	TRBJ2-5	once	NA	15	CASSATRTGRETQYF	TGTGCCAGCAGCGCCACGCGTACAGGGCGGGAGACCCAGTACTTC
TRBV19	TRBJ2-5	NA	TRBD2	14	CASSLGTSPETQYF	TGTGCCAGTAGTCTAGGGACTAGCCCAGAGACCCAGTACTTC
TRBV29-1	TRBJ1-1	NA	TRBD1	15	CSVGSGTGWNTEAFF	TGCAGCGTTGGGTCGGGGACAGGGTGGAACACTGAAGCTTTCTTT
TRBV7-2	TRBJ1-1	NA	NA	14	CASSLKLGDTEAFF	TGTGCCAGCAGCTTAAAGCTAGGGGACACTGAAGCTTTCTTT
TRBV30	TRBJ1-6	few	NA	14	CAWKTGTGNSPLHF	TGTGCCTGGAAAACCGGGACGGGGAATTCACCCCTCCACTTT